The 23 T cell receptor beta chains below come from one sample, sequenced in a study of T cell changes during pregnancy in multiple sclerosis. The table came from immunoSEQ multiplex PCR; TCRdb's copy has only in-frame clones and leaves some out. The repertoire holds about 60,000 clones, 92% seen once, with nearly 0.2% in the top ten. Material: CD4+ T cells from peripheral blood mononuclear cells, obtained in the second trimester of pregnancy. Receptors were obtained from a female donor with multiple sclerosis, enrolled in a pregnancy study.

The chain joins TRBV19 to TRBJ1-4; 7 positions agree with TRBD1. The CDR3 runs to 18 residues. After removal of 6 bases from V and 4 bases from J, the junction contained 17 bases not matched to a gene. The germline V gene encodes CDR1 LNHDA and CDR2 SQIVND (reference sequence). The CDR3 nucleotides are TGTGCCAGTAGCGGGCCCCGACAGGGCCCGATGGGTAATGAAAAACTGTTTTTT. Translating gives CASSGPRQGPMGNEKLFF.

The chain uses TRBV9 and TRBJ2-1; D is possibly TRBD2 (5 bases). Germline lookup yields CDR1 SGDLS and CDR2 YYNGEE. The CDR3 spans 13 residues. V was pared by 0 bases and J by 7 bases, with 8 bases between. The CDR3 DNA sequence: TGTGCCAGCAGCGTAGGGCCGGGAAATGAGCAGTTCTTC. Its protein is CASSVGPGNEQFF.

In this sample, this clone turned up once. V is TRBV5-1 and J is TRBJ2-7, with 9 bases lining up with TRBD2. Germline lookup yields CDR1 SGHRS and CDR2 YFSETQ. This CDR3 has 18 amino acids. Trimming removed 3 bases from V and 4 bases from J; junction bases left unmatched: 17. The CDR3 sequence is CASSSRGSGRTLSYEQYF. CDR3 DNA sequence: TGCGCCAGCAGCTCCCGTGGGAGCGGGAGGACCCTTAGTTACGAGCAGTACTTC.

This chain's CDR3 is CASSLFLAGMDEQFF. In nucleotides, the CDR3 is TGTGCCAGCAGCTTATTTCTAGCGGGTATGGATGAGCAGTTCTTC. The V call is TRBV7-7, the J call TRBJ2-1; 8 bases line up with TRBD2. This CDR3 comprises 15 residues. The germline V gene has CDR1 SSHAT and CDR2 FNYEAQ (reference sequence). The J segment lost 8 bases and the V segment lost 2 bases, leaving 8 bases of the junction unmatched.

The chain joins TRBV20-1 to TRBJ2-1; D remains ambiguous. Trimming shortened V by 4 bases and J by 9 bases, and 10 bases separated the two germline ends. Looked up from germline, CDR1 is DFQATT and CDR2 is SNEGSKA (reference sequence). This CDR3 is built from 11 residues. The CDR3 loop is CSATLGLEQFF. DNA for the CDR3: TGCAGTGCTACCCTAGGTCTTGAGCAGTTCTTC.

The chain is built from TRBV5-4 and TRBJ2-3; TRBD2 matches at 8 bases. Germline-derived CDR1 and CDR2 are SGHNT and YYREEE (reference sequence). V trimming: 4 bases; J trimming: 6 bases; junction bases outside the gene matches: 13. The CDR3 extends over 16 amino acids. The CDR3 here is CASSRAGGAQADTQYF. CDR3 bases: TGTGCCAGCAGCCGCGCCGGGGGGGCCCAAGCCGATACGCAGTATTTT.

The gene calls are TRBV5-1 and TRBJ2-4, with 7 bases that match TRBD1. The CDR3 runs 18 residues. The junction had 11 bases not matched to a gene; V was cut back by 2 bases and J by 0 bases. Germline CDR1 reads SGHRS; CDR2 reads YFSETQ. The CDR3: CASSFSPGTALAKNIQYF. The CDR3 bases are TGCGCCAGCAGCTTCAGTCCCGGGACAGCACTAGCCAAAAACATTCAGTACTTC.

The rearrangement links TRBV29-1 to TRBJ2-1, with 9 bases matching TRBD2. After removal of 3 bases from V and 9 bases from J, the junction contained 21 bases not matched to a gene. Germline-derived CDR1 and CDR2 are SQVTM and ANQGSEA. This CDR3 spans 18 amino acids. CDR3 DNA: TGCAGCGTTGACAGACTAGCGGACCTACCGCGTTCCTATGGTGAGCAGTTCTTC. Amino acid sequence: CSVDRLADLPRSYGEQFF.

CDR3 residues: CASSLIPSGGETREQYF. The CDR3 DNA follows: TGTGCCAGCAGCTTAATCCCCAGCGGGGGGGAAACTAGGGAGCAGTACTTC. J is TRBJ2-7 and V is TRBV7-8, with TRBD2 matching over 10 bases. After removal of 2 bases from V and 7 bases from J, the junction contained 14 bases not matched to a gene. The CDR3 totals 17 residues. Per the germline V gene, CDR1 is SGHVS and CDR2 is FQNEAQ.

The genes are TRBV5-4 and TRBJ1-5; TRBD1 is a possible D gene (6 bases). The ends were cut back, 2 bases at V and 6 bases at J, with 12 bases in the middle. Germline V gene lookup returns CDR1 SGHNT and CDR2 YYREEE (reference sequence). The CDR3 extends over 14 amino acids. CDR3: CASSLAGEGQPQHF. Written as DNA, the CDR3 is TGTGCCAGCAGCTTAGCAGGGGAGGGTCAGCCCCAGCATTTT.

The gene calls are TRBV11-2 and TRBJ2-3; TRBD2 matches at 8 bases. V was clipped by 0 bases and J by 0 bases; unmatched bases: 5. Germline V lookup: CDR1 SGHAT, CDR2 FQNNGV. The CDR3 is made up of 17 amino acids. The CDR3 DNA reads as TGTGCCAGCAGCTTAGATTGGGGACTAGGGAGCACAGATACGCAGTATTTT. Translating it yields CASSLDWGLGSTDTQYF.

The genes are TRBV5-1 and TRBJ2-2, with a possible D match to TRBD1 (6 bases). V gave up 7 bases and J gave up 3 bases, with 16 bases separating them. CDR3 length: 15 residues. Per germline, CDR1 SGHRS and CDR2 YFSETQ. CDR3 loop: CASRNRVADTGELFF. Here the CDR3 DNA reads TGCGCCAGCCGCAACAGGGTCGCGGACACCGGGGAGCTGTTTTTT.

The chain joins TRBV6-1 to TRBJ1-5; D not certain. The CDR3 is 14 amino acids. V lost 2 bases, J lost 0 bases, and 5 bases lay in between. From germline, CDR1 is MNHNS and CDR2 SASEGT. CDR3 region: CASSEQDSNQPQHF. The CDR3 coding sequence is TGTGCCAGCAGTGAACAGGATAGCAATCAGCCCCAGCATTTT.

For the CDR3, the DNA is TGTGCCAGCTCACCCGGACAGGCTTCCTACGAGCAGTACTTC. Translating gives CASSPGQASYEQYF. The rearrangement uses TRBV18 and TRBJ2-7, with 7 bases fitting TRBD1. V shed 3 bases, J shed 1 base, and the junction held 3 bases outside the gene matches. The CDR3 is made up of 14 amino acids. Germline CDR1 KGHSH, CDR2 LQKENI.

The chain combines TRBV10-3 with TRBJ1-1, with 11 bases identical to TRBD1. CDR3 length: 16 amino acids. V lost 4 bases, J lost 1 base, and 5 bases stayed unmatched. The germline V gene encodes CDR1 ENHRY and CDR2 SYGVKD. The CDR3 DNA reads TGTGCCATCAGTGTCGGACAGGGGGCGAAGAACACTGAAGCTTTCTTT. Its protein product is CAISVGQGAKNTEAFF.

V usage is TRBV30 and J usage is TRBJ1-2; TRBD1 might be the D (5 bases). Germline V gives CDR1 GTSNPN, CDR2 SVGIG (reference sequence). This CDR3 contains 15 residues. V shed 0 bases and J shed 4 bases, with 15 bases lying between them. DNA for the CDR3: TGTGCCTGGAGTGTAGGAGGGGAGAGTACCTATGGCTACACCTTC. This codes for CAWSVGGESTYGYTF.

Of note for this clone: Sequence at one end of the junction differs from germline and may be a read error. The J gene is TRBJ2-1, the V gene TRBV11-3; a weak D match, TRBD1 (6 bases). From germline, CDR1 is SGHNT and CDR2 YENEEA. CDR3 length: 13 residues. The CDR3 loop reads CASSLGGRGEQFF. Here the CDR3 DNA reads TGTGCCAGCAGTTTAGGGGGAAGGGGTGAGCAGTTCTTC.

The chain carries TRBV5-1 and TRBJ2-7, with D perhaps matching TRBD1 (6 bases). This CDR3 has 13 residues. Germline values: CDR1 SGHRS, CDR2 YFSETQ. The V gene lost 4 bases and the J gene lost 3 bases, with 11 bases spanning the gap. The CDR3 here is CASSLGQIYEQYF. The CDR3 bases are TGCGCCAGCAGCCTCGGACAGATCTACGAGCAGTACTTC.

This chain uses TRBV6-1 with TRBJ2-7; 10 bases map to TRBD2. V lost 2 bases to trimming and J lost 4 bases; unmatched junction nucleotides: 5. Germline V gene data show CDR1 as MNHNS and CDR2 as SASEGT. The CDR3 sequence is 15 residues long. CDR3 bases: TGTGCCAGCAGTGAACTAGCGGGAGATGTGTACGAGCAGTACTTC. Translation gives CASSELAGDVYEQYF.

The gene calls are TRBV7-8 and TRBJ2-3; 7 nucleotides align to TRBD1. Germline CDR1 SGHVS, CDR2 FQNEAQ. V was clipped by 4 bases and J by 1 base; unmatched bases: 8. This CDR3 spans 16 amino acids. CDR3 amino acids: CASSSSGGRGTDTQYF. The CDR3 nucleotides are TGTGCCAGCAGCTCCTCAGGGGGACGGGGCACAGATACGCAGTATTTT.

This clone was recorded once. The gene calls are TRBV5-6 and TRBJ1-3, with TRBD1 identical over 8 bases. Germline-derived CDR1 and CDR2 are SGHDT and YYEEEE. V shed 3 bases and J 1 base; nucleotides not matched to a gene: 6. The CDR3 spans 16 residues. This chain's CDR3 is CASSWGTGGSGNTIYF. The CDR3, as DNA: TGTGCCAGCAGCTGGGGGACAGGAGGGTCTGGAAACACCATATATTTT.

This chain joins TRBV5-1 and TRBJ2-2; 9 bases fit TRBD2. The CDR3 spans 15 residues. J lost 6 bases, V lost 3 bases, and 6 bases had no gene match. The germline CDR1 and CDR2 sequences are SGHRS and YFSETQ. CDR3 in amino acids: CASSSAGGPAGELFF. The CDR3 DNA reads TGCGCCAGCAGCTCGGCGGGGGGGCCCGCCGGGGAGCTGTTTTTT.

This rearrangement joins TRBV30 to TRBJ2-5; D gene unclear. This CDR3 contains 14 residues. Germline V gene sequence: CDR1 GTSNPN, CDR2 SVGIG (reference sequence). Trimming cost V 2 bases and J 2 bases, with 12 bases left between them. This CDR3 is CAWSQLSKQETQYF. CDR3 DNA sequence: TGTGCCTGGAGTCAACTTTCTAAACAAGAGACCCAGTACTTC.